This T cell receptor beta chain stems from a study of blood T cell repertoires in COVID-19. As for the study in general: The study drew acute and convalescent COVID-19 samples from the United States, Italy and Spain. The cDNA or gDNA used as material had been derived from T cells, B-cell-depleted T cells, or PBMCs.

The table lists this clone with a count of one. Under the authors' procedure: Nucleated cell counts were estimated from reference gene primer amplification. Libraries were prepared by immunoSEQ multiplex PCR; TCRdb keeps only in-frame clonotypes and omits some of them. That table gives V, J and clone size, and the DNA gave D and trimming. The table includes over 100,000 clones, 87% detected once. CDR1 MNHEY and CDR2 SVGAGI come from the germline V gene. The CDR3 loop spans 15 amino acids. V lost 2 bases and J 8 bases, leaving 13 bases between the germline ends. The V call is TRBV6-5, the J call TRBJ1-6; D ambiguous. The clonotype comes from a man aged 45 to 65 with acute or convalescent COVID-19. Sequencing input: peripheral blood. CDR3 sequence: CASSYRGTKDSPLHF. CDR3 sequence (DNA): TGTGCCAGCAGTTACCGGGGAACCAAGGATTCACCCCTCCACTTT.